The subject of this entry is one TCR beta chain. Its matching antigen is unknown. The junction and the germline gene differ at one end; a read error may be behind it. Constant-region reverse primers amplified full-length variable regions, followed by semi-nested Nested Universal Primer A PCR. One entry per CDR3 protein, called by TCRdb with MiXCR from the 5' RACE reads. Here the sample spans some 62,000 distinct CDR3 sequences, just under 30% being singletons. The CDR3 covers 15 residues. CDR1 and CDR2 (germline): SEHNR, FQNEAQ (reference sequence). The study, taken as a whole, reports: Tumor memory CD4+ T cell TCR gene usage was found to cluster with blood and lymph node memory CD4+ cells and with lymph node naive CD4+ cells. Greatest tumor Treg TCR overlap was with tumor naive CD4+ cells. Whole repertoires were not studied in the larger cohort, only one V-J beta rearrangement.

The specimen sequenced was tumor-infiltrating naive CD4+ T cells sorted from the breast tumor. Indicated subset: naive CD4+ T cells, CD4+CD45RA+CD25-. This chain links TRBV7-9 with TRBJ1-2, with 9 positions matching TRBD1. This receptor was obtained from a female donor with breast cancer. DNA of the CDR3: TGTGCCAGCAGCGCCACCAGGACAGGGGACTATGGCCACACCTTC. Its protein product is CASSATRTGDYGHTF.